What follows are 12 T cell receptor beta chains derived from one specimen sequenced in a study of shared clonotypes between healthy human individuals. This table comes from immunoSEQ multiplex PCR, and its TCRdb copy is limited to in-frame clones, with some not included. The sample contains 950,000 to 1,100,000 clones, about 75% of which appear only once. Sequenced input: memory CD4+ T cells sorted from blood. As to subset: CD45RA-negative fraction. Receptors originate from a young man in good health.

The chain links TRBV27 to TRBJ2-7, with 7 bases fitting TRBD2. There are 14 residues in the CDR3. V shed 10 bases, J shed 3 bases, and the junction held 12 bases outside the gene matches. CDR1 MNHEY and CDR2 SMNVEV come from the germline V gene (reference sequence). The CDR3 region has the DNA TGTGCCACCGGTGCTAGCGGCCGGTTCTACGAGCAGTACTTC. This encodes CATGASGRFYEQYF.

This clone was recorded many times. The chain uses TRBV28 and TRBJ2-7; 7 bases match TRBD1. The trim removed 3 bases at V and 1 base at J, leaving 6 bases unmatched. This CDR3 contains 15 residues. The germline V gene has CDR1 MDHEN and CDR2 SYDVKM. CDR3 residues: CASSLNQGVSYEQYF. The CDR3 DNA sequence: TGTGCCAGCAGTTTGAACCAGGGGGTTTCCTACGAGCAGTACTTC.

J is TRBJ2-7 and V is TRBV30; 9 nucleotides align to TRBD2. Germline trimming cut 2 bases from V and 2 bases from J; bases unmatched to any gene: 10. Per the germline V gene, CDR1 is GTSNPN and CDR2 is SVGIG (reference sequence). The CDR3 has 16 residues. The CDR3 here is CAWSIGVAGVTYEQYF. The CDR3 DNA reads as TGTGCCTGGAGTATAGGAGTAGCGGGAGTTACCTACGAGCAGTACTTC. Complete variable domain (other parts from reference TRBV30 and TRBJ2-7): SQTIHQWPATLVQPVGSPLSLECTVEGTSNPNLYWYRQAAGRGLQLLFYSVGIGQISSEVPQNLSASRPQDRQFILSSKKLLLSDSGFYLCAWSIGVAGVTYEQYFGPGTRLTVT.

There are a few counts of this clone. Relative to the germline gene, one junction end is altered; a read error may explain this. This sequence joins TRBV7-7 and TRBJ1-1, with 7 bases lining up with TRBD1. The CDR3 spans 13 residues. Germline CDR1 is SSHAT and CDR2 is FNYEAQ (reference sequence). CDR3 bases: TGTGCTAGCAGCCAAGCACAGGGGACTGAAGCTTTCTTT. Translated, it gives CASSQAQGTEAFF.

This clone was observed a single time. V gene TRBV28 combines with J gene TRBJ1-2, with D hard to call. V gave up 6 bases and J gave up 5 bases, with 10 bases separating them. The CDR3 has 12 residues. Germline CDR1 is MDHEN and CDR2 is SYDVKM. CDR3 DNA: TGTGCCAGCAGCCAGACTCAATATGGCTACACCTTC. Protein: CASSQTQYGYTF.

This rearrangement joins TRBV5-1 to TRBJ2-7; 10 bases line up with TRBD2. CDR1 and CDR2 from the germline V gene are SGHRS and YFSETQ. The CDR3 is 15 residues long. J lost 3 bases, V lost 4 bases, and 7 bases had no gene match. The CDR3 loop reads CASSPQPSGSYEQYF. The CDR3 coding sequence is TGCGCCAGCAGCCCACAACCTAGCGGGAGCTACGAGCAGTACTTC.

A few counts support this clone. The CDR3 DNA is TGCGCCAGCAGCCAAGATGGAGTGGGGGCCGATGAGCAGTTCTTC. Translated, it gives CASSQDGVGADEQFF. J is TRBJ2-1 and V is TRBV4-1, with D perhaps matching TRBD1 (6 bases). Germline V gene sequence: CDR1 MGHRA, CDR2 YSYEKL. V was trimmed by 0 bases and J by 8 bases, leaving 14 bases between them. The CDR3 is 15 residues long.

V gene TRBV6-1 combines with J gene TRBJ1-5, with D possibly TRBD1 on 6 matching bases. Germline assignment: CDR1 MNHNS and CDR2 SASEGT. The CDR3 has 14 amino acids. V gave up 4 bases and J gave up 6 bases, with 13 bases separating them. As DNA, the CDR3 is TGTGCCAGCAGTGCATACAGGGAGACTCAGCCCCAGCATTTT. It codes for CASSAYRETQPQHF.

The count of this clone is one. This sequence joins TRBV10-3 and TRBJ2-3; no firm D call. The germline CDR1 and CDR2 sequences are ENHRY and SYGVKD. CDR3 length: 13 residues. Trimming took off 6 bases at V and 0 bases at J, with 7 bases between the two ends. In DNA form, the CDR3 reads TGTGCCATCAGGTTCCAGAGCACAGATACGCAGTATTTT. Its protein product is CAIRFQSTDTQYF.

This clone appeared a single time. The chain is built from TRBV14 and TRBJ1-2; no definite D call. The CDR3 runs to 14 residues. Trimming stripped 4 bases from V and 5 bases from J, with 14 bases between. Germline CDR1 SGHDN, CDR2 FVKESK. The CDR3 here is CASSPGLAGYGYTF. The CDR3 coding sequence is TGTGCCAGCAGCCCTGGACTGGCTGGATATGGCTACACCTTC.

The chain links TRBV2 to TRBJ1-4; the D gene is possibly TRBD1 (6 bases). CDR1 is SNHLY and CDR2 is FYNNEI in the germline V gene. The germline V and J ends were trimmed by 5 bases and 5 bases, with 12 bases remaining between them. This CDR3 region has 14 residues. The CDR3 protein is CASSWDMRNEKLFF. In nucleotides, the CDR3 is TGTGCCAGCAGTTGGGACATGAGAAATGAAAAACTGTTTTTT.

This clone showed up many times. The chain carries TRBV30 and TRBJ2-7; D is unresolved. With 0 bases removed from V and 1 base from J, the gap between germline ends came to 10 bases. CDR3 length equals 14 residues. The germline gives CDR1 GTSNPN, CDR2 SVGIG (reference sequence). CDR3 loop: CAWSVRPGSYEQYF. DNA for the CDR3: TGTGCCTGGAGTGTACGTCCGGGTTCCTACGAGCAGTACTTC.